This T cell receptor beta chain was recorded in a study of T cells in localized non-small cell lung cancer. Findings and caveats of the study: Higher blood T cell density tracked longer overall survival. Heterogeneity remains possible, as sequencing covered one tumor region only. Of the tissues analyzed, uninvolved adjacent lung showed maximal T cell clonality, greater than tumor.

A word on this clone: The antigen is not known.

Sequencing was performed with immunoSEQ multiplex PCR; in TCRdb, only in-frame clones are kept and a portion is missing. The table shows around 30,000 clones, with about 82% occurring only once. V was cut by 6 bases and J by 1 base, with 8 bases left in between. The CDR3 has 13 amino acids. CDR1 SGHNT and CDR2 YYREEE come from the germline V gene (reference sequence). Sequenced here: peripheral blood, sampled before any cancer treatment. The chain is built from TRBV5-4 and TRBJ2-1, with D unresolved. The clonotype was recovered from a male donor older than 55 with stage III squamous cell lung carcinoma. CDR3 residues: CASKKDSYNEQFF. CDR3 nucleotide sequence: TGTGCCAGCAAGAAGGATTCCTACAATGAGCAGTTCTTC.